The clone carrying this T cell receptor beta chain was picked up one time. Clones were read by immunoSEQ multiplex PCR, and TCRdb kept only the in-frame ones, dropping some. This sample has over 90,000 clones, with 95% found just once. Trimming shortened V by 3 bases and J by 3 bases, and 15 bases separated the two germline ends. Germline V CDR1 and CDR2: SGHRS, YFSETQ. The CDR3 has 15 residues. These data belong to a study of technical replicates of blood from a handful of donors. The sequenced sample was T cells isolated from PBMCs. The V call is TRBV5-1, the J call TRBJ1-1, with a weak D call TRBD1 (5 bases). The sequence derives from a human donor in good health. CDR3 nucleotide sequence: TGCGCCAGCAGCTCCTCCCCGGGGGTGGACACTGAAGCTTTCTTT. The encoded protein is CASSSSPGVDTEAFF. Combining the CDR3 with reference TRBV5-1 and TRBJ1-1 gives the whole variable domain KAGVTQTPRYLIKTRGQQVTLSCSPISGHRSVSWYQQTPGQGLQFLFEYFSETQRNKGNFPGRFSGRQFSNSRSEMNVSTLELGDSALYLCASSSSPGVDTEAFFGQGTRLTVV.